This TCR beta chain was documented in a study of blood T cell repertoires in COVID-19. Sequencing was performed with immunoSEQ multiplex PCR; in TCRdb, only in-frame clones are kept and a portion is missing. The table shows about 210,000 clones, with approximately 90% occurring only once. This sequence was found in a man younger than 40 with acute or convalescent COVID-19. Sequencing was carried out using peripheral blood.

The CDR3 loop reads CASSPPIGQGTYEQYF. DNA for the CDR3: TGTGCCAGCTCACCACCCATAGGACAGGGGACCTACGAGCAGTACTTC. This chain links TRBV18 with TRBJ2-7, with 9 bases aligning to TRBD1. Trimming at V came to 0 bases and at J to 2 bases, leaving 5 bases not matched to a gene. The CDR3 loop spans 16 amino acids. The germline V gene encodes CDR1 KGHSH and CDR2 LQKENI.